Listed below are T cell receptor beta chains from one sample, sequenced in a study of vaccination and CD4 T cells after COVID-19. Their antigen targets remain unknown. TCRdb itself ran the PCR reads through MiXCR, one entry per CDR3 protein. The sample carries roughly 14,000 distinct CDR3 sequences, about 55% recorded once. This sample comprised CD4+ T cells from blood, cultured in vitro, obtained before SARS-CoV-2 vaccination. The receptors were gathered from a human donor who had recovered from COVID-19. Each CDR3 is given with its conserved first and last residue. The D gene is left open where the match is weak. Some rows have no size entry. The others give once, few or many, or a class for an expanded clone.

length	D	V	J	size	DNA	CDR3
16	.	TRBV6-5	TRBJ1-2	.	TGTGCCAGCAGTTACTCGATTACCAGGGGAAGAAGTGGCTACACCTTC	CASSYSITRGRSGYTF
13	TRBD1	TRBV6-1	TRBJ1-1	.	TGTGCCAGCAGGCGGACAGGGAGTACTGAAGCTTTCTTT	CASRRTGSTEAFF
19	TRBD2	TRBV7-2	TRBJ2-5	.	TGTGCCAGCAGCTTAGCTAGAAGTTTAGCGGGGGCGTACCAAGAGACCCAGTACTTC	CASSLARSLAGAYQETQYF
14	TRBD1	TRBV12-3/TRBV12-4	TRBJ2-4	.	TGTGCCAGCAGTTTACGGACAGGGGGAAACATTCAGTACTTC	CASSLRTGGNIQYF
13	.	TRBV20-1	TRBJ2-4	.	TGCAGTGAAACCGGGACGTTGGATAACATTCAGTACTTC	CSETGTLDNIQYF
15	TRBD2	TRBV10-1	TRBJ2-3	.	TGCGCCAGCAGTGAGTCAGGACTAGCTGCAGATACGCAGTATTTT	CASSESGLAADTQYF
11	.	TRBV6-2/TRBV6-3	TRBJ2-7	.	TGTGCCAGCGTCCGCACCTACGAGCAGTACTTC	CASVRTYEQYF
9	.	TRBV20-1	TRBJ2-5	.	TGCAGTGCTGAAGAGACCCAGTACTTC	CSAEETQYF
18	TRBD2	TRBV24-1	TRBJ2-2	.	TGTGCCACCAGTGACCCGATGACTAGCGGGAGCGACACCGGGGAGCTGTTTTTT	CATSDPMTSGSDTGELFF
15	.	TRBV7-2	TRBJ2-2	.	TGTGCCAGCAGCTTAGCGCGACAAAGCTCCGGGGAGCTGTTTTTT	CASSLARQSSGELFF
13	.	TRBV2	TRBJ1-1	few	TGTGCCAGCAGCCTTTCCTCTGCCACTGAAGCTTTCTTT	CASSLSSATEAFF
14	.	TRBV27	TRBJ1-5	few	TGTGCCAGCAGTCTGGACAGAAGCAATCAGCCCCAGCATTTT	CASSLDRSNQPQHF
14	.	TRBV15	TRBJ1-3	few	TGTGCCACCGGCGAGAGTTTCGCTGGAAACACCATATATTTT	CATGESFAGNTIYF
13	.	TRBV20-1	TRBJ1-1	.	TGCAGTGCTAGGGCCAGACTGGGCACTGAAGCTTTCTTT	CSARARLGTEAFF
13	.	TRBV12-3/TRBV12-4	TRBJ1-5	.	TGTGCCAGCAGTTTATGGGGTAATCAGCCCCAGCATTTT	CASSLWGNQPQHF
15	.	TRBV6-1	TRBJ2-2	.	TGTGCCAGCAGCCTAGAAACAGGGTTCGGCGGGGAGCTGTTTTTT	CASSLETGFGGELFF
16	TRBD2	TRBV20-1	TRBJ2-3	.	TGCAGTGTCAGCCGACTAGCGGGAGTCGGCACAGATACGCAGTATTTT	CSVSRLAGVGTDTQYF
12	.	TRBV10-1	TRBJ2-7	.	TGCGCCAGCTCTCGTACTGAGTACGAGCAGTACTTC	CASSRTEYEQYF
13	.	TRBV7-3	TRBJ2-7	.	TGTGCCAGCAGCTCCGGGGCAAACTACGAGCAGTACTTC	CASSSGANYEQYF
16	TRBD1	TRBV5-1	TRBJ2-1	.	TGCGCCAGCAGCTGGCGCCCAGGGGGCTCCTACAATGAGCAGTTCTTC	CASSWRPGGSYNEQFF
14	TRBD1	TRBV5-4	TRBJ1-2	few	TGTGCCAGCAGCTTGCAGGGACAGAACTATGGCTACACCTTC	CASSLQGQNYGYTF
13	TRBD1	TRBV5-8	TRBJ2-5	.	TGTGCCAGCAGCCCAGGGGGATTCGAGACCCAGTACTTC	CASSPGGFETQYF
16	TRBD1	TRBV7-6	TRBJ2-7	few	TGTGCCAGCAGCTCCTTGACCGGGACAGAGATATACGAGCAGTACTTC	CASSSLTGTEIYEQYF
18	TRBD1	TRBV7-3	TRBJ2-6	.	TGTGCCAGCAGCCGACGGGGGACAGGGGAGTCTGGGGCCAACGTCCTGACTTTC	CASSRRGTGESGANVLTF